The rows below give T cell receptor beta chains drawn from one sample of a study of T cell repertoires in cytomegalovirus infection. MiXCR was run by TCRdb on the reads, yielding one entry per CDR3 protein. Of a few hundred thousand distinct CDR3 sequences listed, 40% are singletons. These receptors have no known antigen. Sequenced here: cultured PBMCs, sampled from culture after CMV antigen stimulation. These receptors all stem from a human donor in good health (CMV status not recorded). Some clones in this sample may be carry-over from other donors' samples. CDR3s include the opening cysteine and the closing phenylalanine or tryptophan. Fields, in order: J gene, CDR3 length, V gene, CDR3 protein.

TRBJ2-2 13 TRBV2 CASSVVIGGELFF
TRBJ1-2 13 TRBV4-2 CASSQDGVYGYTF
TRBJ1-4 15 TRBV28 CASRSWGATNEKLFF
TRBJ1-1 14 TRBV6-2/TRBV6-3 CASSQQGRNTEAFF
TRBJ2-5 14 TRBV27 CASGPSDWKETQYF
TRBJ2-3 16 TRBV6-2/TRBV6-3 CASTPPDTISTDTQYF
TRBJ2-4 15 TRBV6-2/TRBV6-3 CASSASGRAKNIQYF
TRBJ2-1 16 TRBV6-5 CASSYSRLLSYNEQFF
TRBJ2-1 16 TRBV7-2 CASSSGGGDYYNEQFF
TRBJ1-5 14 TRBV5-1 CASSRREQNQPQHF
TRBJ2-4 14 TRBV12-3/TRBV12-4 CASSLRGAGDIQYF
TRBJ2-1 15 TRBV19 CASSKQGAEYNEQFF
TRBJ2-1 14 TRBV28 CASSALAGWSAQFF
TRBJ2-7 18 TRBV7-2 CASSPHAVRGTVGYEQYF
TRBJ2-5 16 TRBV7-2 CASSSRGTYGTETQYF
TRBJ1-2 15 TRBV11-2 CASRMKSGGSYGYTF
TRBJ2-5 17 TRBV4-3 CASSQDWTSGMSETQYF
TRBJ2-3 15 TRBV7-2 CASSQAGQGPDTQYF
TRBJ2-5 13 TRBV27 CASSMGLRETQYF
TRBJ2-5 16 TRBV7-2 CASSVALAGGRETQYF
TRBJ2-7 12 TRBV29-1 CSVTGTSDEQYF
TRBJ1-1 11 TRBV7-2 CASSEGGGAFF
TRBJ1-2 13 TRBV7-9 CASSLGDYYGYTF
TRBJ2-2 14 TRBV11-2 CASSSILATGELFF
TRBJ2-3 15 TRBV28 CASDSTGGNTDTQYF
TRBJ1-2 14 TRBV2 CASRLDIWNYGYTF
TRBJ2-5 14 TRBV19 CASSSGGREETQYF